The 18 T cell receptor beta chains reported below all come from one sample, sequenced in a study of shared clonotypes between healthy human individuals. Measured with immunoSEQ multiplex PCR; TCRdb has only the in-frame clones, and not every one. In the table there are more than 2,000,000 clones, approximately 93% of which are singletons. Sequencing input: naive CD4+ T cells from PBMCs. Subset reported: CD45RA+ positively selected. The receptors come from a young man in good health. Some clones in this sample may be carry-over from other donors' samples.

This sequence joins TRBV7-2 and TRBJ1-5; TRBD1 agrees at 7 bases. The length of the CDR3 is 13 residues. V was clipped by 5 bases and J by 8 bases; unmatched bases: 6. CDR1 SGHTA and CDR2 FQGNSA come from the germline V gene. Here the CDR3 DNA reads TGTGCCAGCAGCCCGGACAGGCCCAAGCCCCAGCATTTT. Its protein product is CASSPDRPKPQHF.

This clone was observed a few times. The gene calls are TRBV7-9 and TRBJ1-1; tentative D call: TRBD1 (5 bases). The CDR3 covers 12 residues. CDR1 and CDR2 (germline): SEHNR, FQNEAQ (reference sequence). Trimming shortened V by 4 bases and J by 9 bases, and 12 bases separated the two germline ends. The CDR3 DNA reads TGTGCCAGCAGCTCAACTATGGGGCAAGCTTTCTTT. It translates to CASSSTMGQAFF. Together with reference TRBV7-9 and TRBJ1-1, the CDR3 gives the full variable domain: DTGVSQNPRHKITKRGQNVTFRCDPISEHNRLYWYRQTLGQGPEFLTYFQNEAQLEKSRLLSDRFSAERPKGSFSTLEIQRTEQGDSAMYLCASSSTMGQAFFGQGTRLTVV.

The chain recombines TRBV9 with TRBJ2-1; TRBD2 agrees at 9 bases. CDR3 length: 16 residues. Germline assignment: CDR1 SGDLS and CDR2 YYNGEE. The V gene end was trimmed by 4 bases and the J gene end by 0 bases; junction bases not matched to a gene: 5. DNA for the CDR3: TGTGCCAGCAGCCTAGGACTAGCGAGCTCCTACAATGAGCAGTTCTTC. Translation: CASSLGLASSYNEQFF.

The chain links TRBV7-3 to TRBJ2-3; D possibly corresponds to TRBD2 (6 bases). Germline V gene data show CDR1 as SGHTA and CDR2 as FQGTGA. There are 17 residues in the CDR3. The germline V and J ends were trimmed by 2 bases and 4 bases, with 19 bases remaining between them. The CDR3 DNA follows: TGTGCCAGCAGCTTAGGAAACTTAGCGGCAGTCGCAGATACGCAGTATTTT. Protein product: CASSLGNLAAVADTQYF. Based on the CDR3 plus reference TRBV7-3 and TRBJ2-3, the full variable domain is GAGVSQTPSNKVTEKGKYVELRCDPISGHTALYWYRQSLGQGPEFLIYFQGTGAADDSGLPNDRFFAVRPEGSVSTLKIQRTERGDSAVYLCASSLGNLAAVADTQYFGPGTRLTVL.

V and J are TRBV28 and TRBJ2-7; TRBD1 matches 9 bases. The junction had 5 bases not matched to a gene; V was cut back by 2 bases and J by 3 bases. The CDR3 has 15 residues. Germline V CDR1 and CDR2: MDHEN, SYDVKM. The CDR3 DNA sequence: TGTGCCAGCAGTTTAAAGGGACAGGGAGGCTACGAGCAGTACTTC. Amino acids: CASSLKGQGGYEQYF.

The chain carries TRBV15 and TRBJ1-3; 8 bases align to TRBD1. Trimming cost V 2 bases and J 2 bases; bases outside gene matches: 5. Germline V CDR1 and CDR2: LNHNV, YYDKDF (reference sequence). This CDR3 is 16 amino acids long. CDR3 loop: CATSRQTGAAGNTIYF. For the CDR3, the DNA is TGTGCCACCAGCAGACAGACAGGGGCCGCTGGAAACACCATATATTTT.

CDR3 residues: CASSPFMASGNTIYF. CDR3 sequence (DNA): TGCGCCAGCAGCCCCTTCATGGCCTCTGGAAACACCATATATTTT. V gene TRBV5-1 combines with J gene TRBJ1-3; no definite D call. The CDR3 contains 15 residues. V was clipped by 4 bases and J by 0 bases, with 11 bases between them. In germline, CDR1 is SGHRS, CDR2 YFSETQ. The full variable domain, with the rest looked up from reference TRBV5-1 and TRBJ1-3, is KAGVTQTPRYLIKTRGQQVTLSCSPISGHRSVSWYQQTPGQGLQFLFEYFSETQRNKGNFPGRFSGRQFSNSRSEMNVSTLELGDSALYLCASSPFMASGNTIYFGEGSWLTVV.

V usage is TRBV6-1 and J usage is TRBJ2-1; 7 nucleotides line up with TRBD2. Germline V gene data show CDR1 as MNHNS and CDR2 as SASEGT. The CDR3 extends over 13 amino acids. V lost 7 bases and J lost 13; bases outside the gene matches: 13. CDR3 amino acids: CASIKAAGVDQFF. CDR3 sequence (DNA): TGTGCCAGCATCAAAGCGGCGGGAGTTGACCAGTTCTTC.

J is TRBJ2-5 and V is TRBV10-2, with TRBD1 matching over 8 bases. Judging by the DNA end, TRBJ2-7 fits better; the J call may be wrong. The CDR3 extends over 15 amino acids. Germline values: CDR1 WSHSY, CDR2 SAAADI. The CDR3 spells CASSWDRSTSYEQYF. CDR3 DNA: TGCGCCAGCAGTTGGGACAGGAGCACCTCCTACGAGCAGTACTTC.

CDR3 sequence (DNA): TGTGCCAGCAGCAAAACAGGGGTAGGGAACACTGAAGCTTTCTTT. This encodes CASSKTGVGNTEAFF. This chain links TRBV6-5 with TRBJ1-1; 7 bases map to TRBD1. J was trimmed by 1 base and V by 6 bases; bases with no gene match: 8. The CDR3 runs 15 residues. Germline CDR1 MNHEY, CDR2 SVGAGI.

The chain uses TRBV5-1 and TRBJ1-4; 7 bases align to TRBD1. Per the germline V gene, CDR1 is SGHRS and CDR2 is YFSETQ. CDR3 length equals 13 residues. Germline trimming cut 4 bases from V and 8 bases from J; bases unmatched to any gene: 5. CDR3 protein: CASSQKDREKLFF. The CDR3 DNA is TGCGCCAGCAGCCAAAAGGACAGGGAAAAACTGTTTTTT.

The chain links TRBV6-1 to TRBJ1-1; D not certain. There are 13 residues in the CDR3. V was pared by 6 bases and J by 4 bases, with 12 bases between. Germline V lookup: CDR1 MNHNS, CDR2 SASEGT. The CDR3 is CASSDQWGTEAFF. DNA for the CDR3: TGTGCCAGCAGCGATCAATGGGGCACTGAAGCTTTCTTT.

V is TRBV13 and J is TRBJ2-3; D perhaps matches TRBD2 (6 bases). CDR3 length: 15 residues. Trimming took off 5 bases at V and 2 bases at J, with 14 bases between the two ends. Germline CDR1 reads PRHDT; CDR2 reads FYEKMQ (reference sequence). CDR3 residues: CASSPRGLNTDTQYF. CDR3 nucleotide sequence: TGTGCCAGCAGCCCAAGGGGACTGAACACAGATACGCAGTATTTT.

As for this clone: Different DNA sequences within this sample yield the same CDR3. The chain employs TRBV5-1 and TRBJ2-3; 10 bases align to TRBD2. The CDR3 runs 16 residues. Germline CDR1 and CDR2: SGHRS and YFSETQ. V was pared by 0 bases and J by 2 bases, with 3 bases of the junction left unmatched. For the CDR3, the DNA is TGCGCCAGCAGCTTGGGTACTAGCGGGACCACAGATACGCAGTATTTT. Its protein product is CASSLGTSGTTDTQYF.

V usage is TRBV11-2 and J usage is TRBJ1-5; the D gene is possibly TRBD1 (6 bases). Trimming shortened V by 0 bases and J by 3 bases, and 6 bases separated the two germline ends. The CDR3 sequence is 14 residues long. The V gene's germline CDR1 is SGHAT and CDR2 FQNNGV. The CDR3 coding sequence is TGTGCCAGCAGCTTAGAGGGGGCCAATCAGCCCCAGCATTTT. Translated: CASSLEGANQPQHF.

This sequence joins TRBV4-1 and TRBJ1-1; 8 bases are a match to TRBD1. Trimming at V came to 4 bases and at J to 2 bases, leaving 6 bases not matched to a gene. Germline V CDR1 and CDR2: MGHRA, YSYEKL. The CDR3 runs to 15 residues. For the CDR3, the DNA is TGCGCCAGCAGCCGCATACAGGGGGGAAACACTGAAGCTTTCTTT. This translates into CASSRIQGGNTEAFF.

The chain has TRBV7-3 and TRBJ1-1, with D perhaps matching TRBD1 (5 bases). The CDR3 runs to 16 residues. The V end was cut by 5 bases, the J end by 1 base, with 17 bases between. CDR1 is SGHTA and CDR2 is FQGTGA in the germline V gene. DNA of the CDR3: TGTGCCAGCAGCCCGACGAGGGACTCTGCGAACACTGAAGCTTTCTTT. Translated, it gives CASSPTRDSANTEAFF. Using reference TRBV7-3 and TRBJ1-1 for the parts outside the CDR3, the full variable domain is GAGVSQTPSNKVTEKGKYVELRCDPISGHTALYWYRQSLGQGPEFLIYFQGTGAADDSGLPNDRFFAVRPEGSVSTLKIQRTERGDSAVYLCASSPTRDSANTEAFFGQGTRLTVV.

The J gene is TRBJ2-7, the V gene TRBV6-1; 7 nucleotides agree with TRBD1. The CDR3 covers 14 residues. The germline V gene encodes CDR1 MNHNS and CDR2 SASEGT. Unmatched junction bases numbered 8, after V lost 6 bases and J lost 3 bases. The CDR3 region has the DNA TGTGCCAGCAGCGCCCTGGGACAGATCTACGAGCAGTACTTC. Translating it yields CASSALGQIYEQYF.